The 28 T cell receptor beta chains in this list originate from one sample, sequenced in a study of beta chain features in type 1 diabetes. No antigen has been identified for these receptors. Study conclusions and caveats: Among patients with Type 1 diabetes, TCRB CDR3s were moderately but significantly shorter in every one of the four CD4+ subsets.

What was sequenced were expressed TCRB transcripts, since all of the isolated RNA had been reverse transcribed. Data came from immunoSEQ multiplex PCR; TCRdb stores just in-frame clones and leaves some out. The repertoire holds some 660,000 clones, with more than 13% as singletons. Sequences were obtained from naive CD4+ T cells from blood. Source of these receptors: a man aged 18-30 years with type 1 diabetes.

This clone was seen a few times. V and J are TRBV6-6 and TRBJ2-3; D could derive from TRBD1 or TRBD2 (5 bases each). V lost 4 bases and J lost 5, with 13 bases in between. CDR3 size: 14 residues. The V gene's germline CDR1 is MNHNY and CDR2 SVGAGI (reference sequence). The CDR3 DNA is TGTGCCAGCAGTTCCGGGACGTTGGGAGATACGCAGTATTTT. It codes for CASSSGTLGDTQYF.

The CDR3 sequence is CASSVAGNTEAFF. The CDR3 DNA reads TGTGCCAGCAGTGTAGCAGGGAACACTGAAGCTTTCTTT. This chain links TRBV6-1 with TRBJ1-1; D ambiguous. This CDR3 has 13 residues. V was pared by 4 bases and J by 1 base, with 7 bases between. Germline CDR1 reads MNHNS; CDR2 reads SASEGT.

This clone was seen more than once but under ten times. The CDR3 coding sequence is TGTGCCATTGCGACCGGGACAGGGACCTACGAGCAGTACTTC. Residues: CAIATGTGTYEQYF. V usage is TRBV6-1 and J usage is TRBJ2-7; 9 positions agree with TRBD1. Germline V CDR1 and CDR2: MNHNS, SASEGT. V lost 10 bases, J lost 2 bases, and 9 bases stayed unmatched. The CDR3 length is 14 residues.

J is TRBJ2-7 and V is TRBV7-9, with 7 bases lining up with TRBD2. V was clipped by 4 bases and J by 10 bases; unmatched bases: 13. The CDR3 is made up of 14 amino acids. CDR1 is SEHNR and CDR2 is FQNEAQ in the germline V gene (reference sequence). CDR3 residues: CASSSIGRASGQYF. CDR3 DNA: TGTGCCAGCAGCTCGATCGGCCGTGCTAGCGGCCAGTACTTC.

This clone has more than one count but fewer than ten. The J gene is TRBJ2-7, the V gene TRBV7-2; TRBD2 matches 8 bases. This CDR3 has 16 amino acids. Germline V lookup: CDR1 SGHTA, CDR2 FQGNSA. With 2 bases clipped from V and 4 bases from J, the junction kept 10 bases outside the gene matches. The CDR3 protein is CASSLQGMAGGYEQYF. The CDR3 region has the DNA TGTGCCAGCAGCTTACAAGGAATGGCGGGAGGTTACGAGCAGTACTTC. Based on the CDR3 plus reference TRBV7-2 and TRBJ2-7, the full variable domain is GAGVSQSPSNKVTEKGKDVELRCDPISGHTALYWYRQSLGQGLEFLIYFQGNSAPDKSGLPSDRFSAERTGGSVSTLTIQRTQQEDSAVYLCASSLQGMAGGYEQYFGPGTRLTVT.

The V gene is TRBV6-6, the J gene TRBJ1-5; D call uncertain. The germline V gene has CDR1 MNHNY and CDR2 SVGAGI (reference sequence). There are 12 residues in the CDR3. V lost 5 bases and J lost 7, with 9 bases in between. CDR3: CASSQGGQPQHF. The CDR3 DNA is TGTGCCAGCAGTCAAGGAGGGCAGCCCCAGCATTTT.

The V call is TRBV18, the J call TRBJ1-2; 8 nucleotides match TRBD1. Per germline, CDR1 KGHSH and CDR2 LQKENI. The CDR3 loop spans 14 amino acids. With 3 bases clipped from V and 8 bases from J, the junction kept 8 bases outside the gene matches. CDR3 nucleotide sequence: TGTGCCAGCTCACCGACGCAGGGGGCGTCGGGCTACACCTTC. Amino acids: CASSPTQGASGYTF.

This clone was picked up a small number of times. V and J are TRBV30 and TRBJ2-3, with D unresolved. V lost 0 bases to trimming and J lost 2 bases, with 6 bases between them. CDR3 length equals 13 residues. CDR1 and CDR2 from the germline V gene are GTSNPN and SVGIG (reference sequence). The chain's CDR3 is CAWSVGITDTQYF. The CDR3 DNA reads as TGTGCCTGGAGTGTAGGAATCACAGATACGCAGTATTTT.

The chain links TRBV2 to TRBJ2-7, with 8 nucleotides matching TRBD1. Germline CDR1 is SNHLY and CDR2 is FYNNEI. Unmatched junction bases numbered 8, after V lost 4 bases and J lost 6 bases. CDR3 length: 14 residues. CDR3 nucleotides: TGTGCCAGCAGTGCCGGGACAGGTGGCCTCGAGCAGTACTTC. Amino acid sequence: CASSAGTGGLEQYF.

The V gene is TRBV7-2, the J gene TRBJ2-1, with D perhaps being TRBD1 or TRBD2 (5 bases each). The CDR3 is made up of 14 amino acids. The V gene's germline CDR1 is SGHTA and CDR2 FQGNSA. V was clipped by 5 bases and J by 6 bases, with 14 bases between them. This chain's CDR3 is CASSPGQRINEQFF. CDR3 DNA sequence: TGTGCCAGCAGCCCGGGGCAGCGGATCAATGAGCAGTTCTTC.

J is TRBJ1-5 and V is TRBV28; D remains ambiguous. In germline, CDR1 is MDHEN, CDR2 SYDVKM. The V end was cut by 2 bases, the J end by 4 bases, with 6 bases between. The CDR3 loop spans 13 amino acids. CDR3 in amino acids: CASSLSVNQPQHF. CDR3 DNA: TGTGCCAGCAGTTTAAGTGTTAATCAGCCCCAGCATTTT.

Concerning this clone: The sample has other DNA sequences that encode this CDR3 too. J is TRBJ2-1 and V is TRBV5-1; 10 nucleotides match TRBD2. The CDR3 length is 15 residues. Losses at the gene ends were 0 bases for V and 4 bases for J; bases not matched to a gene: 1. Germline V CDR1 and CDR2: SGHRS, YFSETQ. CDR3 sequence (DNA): TGCGCCAGCAGCTTGGAACTAGCGGGATACAATGAGCAGTTCTTC. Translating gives CASSLELAGYNEQFF. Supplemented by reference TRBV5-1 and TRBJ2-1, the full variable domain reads KAGVTQTPRYLIKTRGQQVTLSCSPISGHRSVSWYQQTPGQGLQFLFEYFSETQRNKGNFPGRFSGRQFSNSRSEMNVSTLELGDSALYLCASSLELAGYNEQFFGPGTRLTVL.

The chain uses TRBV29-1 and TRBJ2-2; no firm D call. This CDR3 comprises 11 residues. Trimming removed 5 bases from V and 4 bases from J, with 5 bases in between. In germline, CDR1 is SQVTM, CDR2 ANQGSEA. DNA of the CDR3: TGCAGCGTTAGGAGCACCGGGGAGCTGTTTTTT. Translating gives CSVRSTGELFF.

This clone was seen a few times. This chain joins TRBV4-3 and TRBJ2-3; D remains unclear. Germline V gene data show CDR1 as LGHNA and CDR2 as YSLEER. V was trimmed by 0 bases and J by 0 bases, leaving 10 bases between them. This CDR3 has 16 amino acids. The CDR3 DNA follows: TGCGCCAGCAGCCAAGATCCCGGTACTAGCACAGATACGCAGTATTTT. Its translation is CASSQDPGTSTDTQYF.

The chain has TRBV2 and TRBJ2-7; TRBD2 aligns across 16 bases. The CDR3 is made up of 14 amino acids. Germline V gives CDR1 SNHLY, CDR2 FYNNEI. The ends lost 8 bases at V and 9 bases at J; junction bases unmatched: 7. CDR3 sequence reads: CASGTGTSGRAQYF. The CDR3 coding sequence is TGTGCCAGCGGCACCGGGACTAGCGGGAGGGCGCAGTACTTC.

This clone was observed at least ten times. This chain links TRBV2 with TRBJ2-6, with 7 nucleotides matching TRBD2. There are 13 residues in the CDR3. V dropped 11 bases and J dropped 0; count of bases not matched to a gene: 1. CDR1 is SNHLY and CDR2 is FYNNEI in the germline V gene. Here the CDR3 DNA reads TGTGCCCCGGGGGGCTCTGGGGCCAACGTCCTGACTTTC. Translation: CAPGGSGANVLTF.

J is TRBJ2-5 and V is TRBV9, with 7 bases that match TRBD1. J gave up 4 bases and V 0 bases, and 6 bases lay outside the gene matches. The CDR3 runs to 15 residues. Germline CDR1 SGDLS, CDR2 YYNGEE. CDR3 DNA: TGTGCCAGCAGCGTAGAAGGGGGCCATCGAGAGACCCAGTACTTC. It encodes CASSVEGGHRETQYF.

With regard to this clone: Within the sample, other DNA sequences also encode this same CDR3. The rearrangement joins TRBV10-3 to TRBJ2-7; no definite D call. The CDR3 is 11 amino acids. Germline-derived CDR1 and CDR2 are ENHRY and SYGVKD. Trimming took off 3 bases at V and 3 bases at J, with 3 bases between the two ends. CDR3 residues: CAISEVYEQYF. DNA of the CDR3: TGTGCCATCAGTGAAGTCTACGAGCAGTACTTC.

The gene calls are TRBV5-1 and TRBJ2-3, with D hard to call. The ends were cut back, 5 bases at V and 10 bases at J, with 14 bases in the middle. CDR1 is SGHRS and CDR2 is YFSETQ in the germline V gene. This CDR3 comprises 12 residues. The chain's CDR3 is CASRLIEDAQYF. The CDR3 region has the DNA TGCGCCAGCAGATTAATTGAGGATGCGCAGTATTTT.

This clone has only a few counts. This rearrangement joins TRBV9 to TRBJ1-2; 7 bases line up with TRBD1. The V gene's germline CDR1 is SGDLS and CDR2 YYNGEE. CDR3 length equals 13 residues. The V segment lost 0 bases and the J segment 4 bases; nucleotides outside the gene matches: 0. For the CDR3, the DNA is TGTGCCAGCAGCGTAGGACAGGGCTATGGCTACACCTTC. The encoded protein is CASSVGQGYGYTF. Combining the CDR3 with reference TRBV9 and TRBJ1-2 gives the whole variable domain DSGVTQTPKHLITATGQRVTLRCSPRSGDLSVYWYQQSLDQGLQFLIQYYNGEERAKGNILERFSAQQFPDLHSELNLSSLELGDSALYFCASSVGQGYGYTFGSGTRLTVV.

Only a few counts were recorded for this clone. Written as DNA, the CDR3 is TGTGCCAGCAGTGTACCGCAGGGGACTAGCGAGCAGTACTTC. Translating it yields CASSVPQGTSEQYF. The rearrangement uses TRBV6-1 and TRBJ2-7; 8 bases are shared with TRBD2. V shed 4 bases, J shed 6 bases, and the junction held 8 bases outside the gene matches. The CDR3 contains 14 residues. The V gene's germline CDR1 is MNHNS and CDR2 SASEGT.

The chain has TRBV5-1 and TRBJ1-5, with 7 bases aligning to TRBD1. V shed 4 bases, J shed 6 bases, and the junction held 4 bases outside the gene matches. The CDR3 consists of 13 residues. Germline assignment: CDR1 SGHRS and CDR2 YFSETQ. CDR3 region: CASSDRVGQPQHF. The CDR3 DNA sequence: TGCGCCAGCAGCGACAGGGTCGGTCAGCCCCAGCATTTT. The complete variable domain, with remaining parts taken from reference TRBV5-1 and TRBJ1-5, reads KAGVTQTPRYLIKTRGQQVTLSCSPISGHRSVSWYQQTPGQGLQFLFEYFSETQRNKGNFPGRFSGRQFSNSRSEMNVSTLELGDSALYLCASSDRVGQPQHFGDGTRLSIL.

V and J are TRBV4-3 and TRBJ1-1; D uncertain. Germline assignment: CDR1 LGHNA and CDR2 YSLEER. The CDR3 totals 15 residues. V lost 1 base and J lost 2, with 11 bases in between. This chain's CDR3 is CASSQGGYSNTEAFF. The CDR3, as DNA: TGCGCCAGCAGCCAAGGGGGATATTCTAACACTGAAGCTTTCTTT.

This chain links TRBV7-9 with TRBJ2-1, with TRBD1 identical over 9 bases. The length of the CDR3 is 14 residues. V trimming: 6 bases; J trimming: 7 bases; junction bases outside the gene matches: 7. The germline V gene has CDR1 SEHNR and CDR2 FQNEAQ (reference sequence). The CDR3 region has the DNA TGTGCCAGCAGTAATGGACAGGGGCTGAATGAGCAGTTCTTC. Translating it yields CASSNGQGLNEQFF.

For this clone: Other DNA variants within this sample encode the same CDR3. The CDR3 is CASSLKGYEQYF. In DNA, the CDR3 is TGTGCCAGCAGTCTCAAGGGGTACGAGCAGTACTTC. The chain couples TRBV28 to TRBJ2-7; possibly TRBD1 for D (5 bases). Germline CDR1 MDHEN, CDR2 SYDVKM. This CDR3 is built from 12 residues. With 5 bases removed from V and 4 bases from J, the gap between germline ends came to 9 bases.

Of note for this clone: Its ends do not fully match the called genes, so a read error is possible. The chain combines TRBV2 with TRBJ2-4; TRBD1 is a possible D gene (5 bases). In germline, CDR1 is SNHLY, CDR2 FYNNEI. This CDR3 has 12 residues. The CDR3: CASTPTVPRLNF. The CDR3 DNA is TGTGCCAGCACCCCGACAGTCCCCCGTCTGAACTTC.

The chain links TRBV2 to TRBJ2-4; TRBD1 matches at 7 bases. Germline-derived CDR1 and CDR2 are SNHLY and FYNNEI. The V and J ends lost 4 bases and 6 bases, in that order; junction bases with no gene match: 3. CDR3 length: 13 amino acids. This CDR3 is CASSGRQGNIQYF. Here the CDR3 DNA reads TGTGCCAGCAGTGGTCGACAGGGAAACATTCAGTACTTC.

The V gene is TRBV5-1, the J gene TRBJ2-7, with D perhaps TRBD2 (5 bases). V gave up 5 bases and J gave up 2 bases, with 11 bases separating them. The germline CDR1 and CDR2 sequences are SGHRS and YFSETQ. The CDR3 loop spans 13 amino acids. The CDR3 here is CASSREPPYEQYF. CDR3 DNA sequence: TGCGCCAGCAGTAGGGAGCCGCCCTACGAGCAGTACTTC. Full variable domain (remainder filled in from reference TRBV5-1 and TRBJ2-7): KAGVTQTPRYLIKTRGQQVTLSCSPISGHRSVSWYQQTPGQGLQFLFEYFSETQRNKGNFPGRFSGRQFSNSRSEMNVSTLELGDSALYLCASSREPPYEQYFGPGTRLTVT.